The entry below describes one T cell receptor (beta chain). TCRdb re-analysed the RT-PCR reads in MiXCR, keeping a single row per CDR3 protein. Here the sample spans around 240,000 distinct CDR3 sequences, around 14% being singletons. This entry belongs to a study of patients and donors after allogeneic stem cell transplantation. Trimming shortened V by 6 bases and J by 8 bases, and 23 bases separated the two germline ends. There are 16 residues in the CDR3. The receptor's source is a human donor who was either an allogeneic HSCT recipient or a stem cell or donor lymphocyte infusion donor (not recorded which). It is not recorded whose cells these are; they may come from a transplant donor. The source material was blood, either unsorted or a sorted T cell fraction (not recorded which). J is TRBJ2-1 and V is TRBV12-3 or TRBV12-4; maybe TRBD1 (5 bases). CDR3 loop: CASSPQGGPLLYEQFF. The CDR3 nucleotides read TGTGCCAGCAGCCCCCAGGGCGGCCCGCTTCTCTATGAGCAGTTCTTC.